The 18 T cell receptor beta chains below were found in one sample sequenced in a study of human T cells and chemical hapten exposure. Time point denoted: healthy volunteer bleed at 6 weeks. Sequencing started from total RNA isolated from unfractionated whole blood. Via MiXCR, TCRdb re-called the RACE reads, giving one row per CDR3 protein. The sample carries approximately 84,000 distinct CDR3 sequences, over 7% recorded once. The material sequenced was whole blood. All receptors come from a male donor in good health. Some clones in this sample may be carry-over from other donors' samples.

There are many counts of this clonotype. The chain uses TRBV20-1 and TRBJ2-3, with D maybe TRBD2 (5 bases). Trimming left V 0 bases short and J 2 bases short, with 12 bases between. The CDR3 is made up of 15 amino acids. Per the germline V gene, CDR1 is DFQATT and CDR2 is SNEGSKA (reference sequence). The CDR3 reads CSARDSSSNTDTQYF. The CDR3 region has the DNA TGCAGTGCTAGAGATTCTAGCTCCAACACAGATACGCAGTATTTT.

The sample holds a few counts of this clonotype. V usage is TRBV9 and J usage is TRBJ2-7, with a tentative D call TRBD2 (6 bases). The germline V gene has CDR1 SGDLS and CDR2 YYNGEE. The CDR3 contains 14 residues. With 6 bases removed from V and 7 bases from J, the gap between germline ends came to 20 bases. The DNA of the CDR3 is TGTGCCAGCACCCCCCTCGGGGACTCTAGAGAGCAGTACTTC. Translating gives CASTPLGDSREQYF.

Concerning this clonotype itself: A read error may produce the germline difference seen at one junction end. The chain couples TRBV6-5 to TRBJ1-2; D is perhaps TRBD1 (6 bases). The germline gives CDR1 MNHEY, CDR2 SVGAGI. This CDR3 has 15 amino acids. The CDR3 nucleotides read TGTGCCAGCAGTTACTCCCGGACAGTGAACTATGACTACACCTTC. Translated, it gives CASSYSRTVNYDYTF.

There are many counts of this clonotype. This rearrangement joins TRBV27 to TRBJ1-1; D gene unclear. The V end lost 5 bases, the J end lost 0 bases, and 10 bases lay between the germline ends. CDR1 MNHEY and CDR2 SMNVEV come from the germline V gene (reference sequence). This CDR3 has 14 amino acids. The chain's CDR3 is CASSDDVMNTEAFF. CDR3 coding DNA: TGTGCCAGCAGTGACGACGTTATGAACACTGAAGCTTTCTTT.

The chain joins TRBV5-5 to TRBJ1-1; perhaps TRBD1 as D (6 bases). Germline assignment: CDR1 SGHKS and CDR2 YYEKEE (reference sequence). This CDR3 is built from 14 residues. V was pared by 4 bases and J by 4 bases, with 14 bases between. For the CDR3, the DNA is TGTGCCAGCAGCAGCAGGGGTGAGGGCACTGAAGCTTTCTTT. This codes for CASSSRGEGTEAFF.

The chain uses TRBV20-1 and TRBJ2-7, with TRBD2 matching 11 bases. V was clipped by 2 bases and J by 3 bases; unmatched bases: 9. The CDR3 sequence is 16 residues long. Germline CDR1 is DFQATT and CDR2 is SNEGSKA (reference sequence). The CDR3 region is CSARPNFLAGGYEQYF. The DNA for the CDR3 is TGCAGTGCTAGACCGAACTTCCTAGCGGGAGGCTACGAGCAGTACTTC.

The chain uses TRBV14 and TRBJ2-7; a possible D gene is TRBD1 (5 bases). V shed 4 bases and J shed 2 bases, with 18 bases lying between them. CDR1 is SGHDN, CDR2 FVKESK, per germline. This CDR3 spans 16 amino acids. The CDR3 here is CASSPVVRADPYEQYF. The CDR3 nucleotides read TGTGCCAGCAGCCCCGTTGTCAGGGCAGACCCCTACGAGCAGTACTTC.

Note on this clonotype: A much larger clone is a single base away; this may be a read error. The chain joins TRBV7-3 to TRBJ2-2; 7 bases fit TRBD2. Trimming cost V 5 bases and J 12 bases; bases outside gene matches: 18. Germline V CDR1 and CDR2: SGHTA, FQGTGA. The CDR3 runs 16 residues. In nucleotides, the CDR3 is TGTGCCAGCAGCCTTACGGGGCTAGCGGCCCGGCGGAAGCTGTTTTTT. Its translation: CASSLTGLAARRKLFF.

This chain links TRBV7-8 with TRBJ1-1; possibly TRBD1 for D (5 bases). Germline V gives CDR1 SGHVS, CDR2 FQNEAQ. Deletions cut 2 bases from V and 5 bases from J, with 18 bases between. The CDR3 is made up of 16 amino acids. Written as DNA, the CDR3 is TGTGCCAGCAGCTTAAAAGGCGAAGGGGTAAATACTGAAGCTTTCTTT. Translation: CASSLKGEGVNTEAFF.

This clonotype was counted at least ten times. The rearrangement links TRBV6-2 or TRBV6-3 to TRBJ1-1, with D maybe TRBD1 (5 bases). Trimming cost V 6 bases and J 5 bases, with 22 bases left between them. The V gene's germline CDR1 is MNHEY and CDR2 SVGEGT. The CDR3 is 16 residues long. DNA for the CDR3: TGTGCCAGCAGATCACCCCGGACACCTAAGGGGACTGAAGCTTTCTTT. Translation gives CASRSPRTPKGTEAFF.

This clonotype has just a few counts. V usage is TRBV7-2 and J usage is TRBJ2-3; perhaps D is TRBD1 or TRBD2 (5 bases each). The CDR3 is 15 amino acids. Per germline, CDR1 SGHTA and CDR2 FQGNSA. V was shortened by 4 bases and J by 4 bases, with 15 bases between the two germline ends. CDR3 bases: TGTGCCAGCAGCTGGGACGGCCAAACGGCAGATACGCAGTATTTT. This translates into CASSWDGQTADTQYF.

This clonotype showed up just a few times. This chain's CDR3 is CASSLGGQGESAAFF. Written as DNA, the CDR3 is TGCGCCAGCAGCTTGGGCGGACAGGGGGAGTCTGCAGCTTTCTTT. This chain connects TRBV5-1 to TRBJ1-1, with 10 bases identical to TRBD1. Per the germline V gene, CDR1 is SGHRS and CDR2 is YFSETQ. The CDR3 is made up of 15 amino acids. V dropped 0 bases and J dropped 10; count of bases not matched to a gene: 9. The full variable domain, with the rest looked up from reference TRBV5-1 and TRBJ1-1, is KAGVTQTPRYLIKTRGQQVTLSCSPISGHRSVSWYQQTPGQGLQFLFEYFSETQRNKGNFPGRFSGRQFSNSRSEMNVSTLELGDSALYLCASSLGGQGESAAFFGQGTRLTVV.

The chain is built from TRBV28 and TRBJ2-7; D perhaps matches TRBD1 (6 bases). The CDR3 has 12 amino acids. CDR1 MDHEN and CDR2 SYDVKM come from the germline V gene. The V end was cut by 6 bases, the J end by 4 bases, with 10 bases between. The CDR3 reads CASSYGQYEQYF. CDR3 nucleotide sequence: TGTGCCAGCAGCTACGGACAGTACGAGCAGTACTTC.

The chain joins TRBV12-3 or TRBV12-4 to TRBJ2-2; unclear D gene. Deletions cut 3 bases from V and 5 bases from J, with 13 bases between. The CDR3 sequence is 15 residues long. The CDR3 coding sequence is TGTGCCAGCAGTTTTGGGCCTAGTGGGACCGGGGAGCTGTTTTTT. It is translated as CASSFGPSGTGELFF.

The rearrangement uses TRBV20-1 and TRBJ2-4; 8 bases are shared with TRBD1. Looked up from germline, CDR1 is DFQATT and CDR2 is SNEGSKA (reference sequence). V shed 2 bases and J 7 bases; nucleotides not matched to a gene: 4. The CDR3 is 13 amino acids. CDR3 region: CSARQGAKNIQYF. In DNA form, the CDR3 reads TGCAGTGCTAGACAGGGGGCTAAGAACATTCAGTACTTC.

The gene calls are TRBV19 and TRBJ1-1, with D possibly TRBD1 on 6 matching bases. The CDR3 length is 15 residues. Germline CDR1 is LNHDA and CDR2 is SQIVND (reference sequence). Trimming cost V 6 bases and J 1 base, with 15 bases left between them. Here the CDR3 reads CASRKMDSTNTEAFF. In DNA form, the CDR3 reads TGTGCCAGTAGAAAGATGGACAGCACGAACACTGAAGCTTTCTTT.

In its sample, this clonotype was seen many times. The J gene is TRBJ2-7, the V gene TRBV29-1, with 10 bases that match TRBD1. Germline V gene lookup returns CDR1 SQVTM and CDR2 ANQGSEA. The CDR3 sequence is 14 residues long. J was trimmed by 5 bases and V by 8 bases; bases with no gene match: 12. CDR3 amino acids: CSPPEGQGTHEQYF. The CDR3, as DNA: TGCAGCCCACCCGAGGGACAGGGGACCCACGAGCAGTACTTC.

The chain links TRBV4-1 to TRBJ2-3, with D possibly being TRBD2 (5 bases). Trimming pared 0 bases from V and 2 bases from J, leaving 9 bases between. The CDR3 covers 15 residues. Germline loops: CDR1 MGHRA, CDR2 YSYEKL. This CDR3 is CASSQDRGITDTQYF. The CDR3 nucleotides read TGCGCCAGCAGCCAAGATCGAGGGATCACAGATACGCAGTATTTT.